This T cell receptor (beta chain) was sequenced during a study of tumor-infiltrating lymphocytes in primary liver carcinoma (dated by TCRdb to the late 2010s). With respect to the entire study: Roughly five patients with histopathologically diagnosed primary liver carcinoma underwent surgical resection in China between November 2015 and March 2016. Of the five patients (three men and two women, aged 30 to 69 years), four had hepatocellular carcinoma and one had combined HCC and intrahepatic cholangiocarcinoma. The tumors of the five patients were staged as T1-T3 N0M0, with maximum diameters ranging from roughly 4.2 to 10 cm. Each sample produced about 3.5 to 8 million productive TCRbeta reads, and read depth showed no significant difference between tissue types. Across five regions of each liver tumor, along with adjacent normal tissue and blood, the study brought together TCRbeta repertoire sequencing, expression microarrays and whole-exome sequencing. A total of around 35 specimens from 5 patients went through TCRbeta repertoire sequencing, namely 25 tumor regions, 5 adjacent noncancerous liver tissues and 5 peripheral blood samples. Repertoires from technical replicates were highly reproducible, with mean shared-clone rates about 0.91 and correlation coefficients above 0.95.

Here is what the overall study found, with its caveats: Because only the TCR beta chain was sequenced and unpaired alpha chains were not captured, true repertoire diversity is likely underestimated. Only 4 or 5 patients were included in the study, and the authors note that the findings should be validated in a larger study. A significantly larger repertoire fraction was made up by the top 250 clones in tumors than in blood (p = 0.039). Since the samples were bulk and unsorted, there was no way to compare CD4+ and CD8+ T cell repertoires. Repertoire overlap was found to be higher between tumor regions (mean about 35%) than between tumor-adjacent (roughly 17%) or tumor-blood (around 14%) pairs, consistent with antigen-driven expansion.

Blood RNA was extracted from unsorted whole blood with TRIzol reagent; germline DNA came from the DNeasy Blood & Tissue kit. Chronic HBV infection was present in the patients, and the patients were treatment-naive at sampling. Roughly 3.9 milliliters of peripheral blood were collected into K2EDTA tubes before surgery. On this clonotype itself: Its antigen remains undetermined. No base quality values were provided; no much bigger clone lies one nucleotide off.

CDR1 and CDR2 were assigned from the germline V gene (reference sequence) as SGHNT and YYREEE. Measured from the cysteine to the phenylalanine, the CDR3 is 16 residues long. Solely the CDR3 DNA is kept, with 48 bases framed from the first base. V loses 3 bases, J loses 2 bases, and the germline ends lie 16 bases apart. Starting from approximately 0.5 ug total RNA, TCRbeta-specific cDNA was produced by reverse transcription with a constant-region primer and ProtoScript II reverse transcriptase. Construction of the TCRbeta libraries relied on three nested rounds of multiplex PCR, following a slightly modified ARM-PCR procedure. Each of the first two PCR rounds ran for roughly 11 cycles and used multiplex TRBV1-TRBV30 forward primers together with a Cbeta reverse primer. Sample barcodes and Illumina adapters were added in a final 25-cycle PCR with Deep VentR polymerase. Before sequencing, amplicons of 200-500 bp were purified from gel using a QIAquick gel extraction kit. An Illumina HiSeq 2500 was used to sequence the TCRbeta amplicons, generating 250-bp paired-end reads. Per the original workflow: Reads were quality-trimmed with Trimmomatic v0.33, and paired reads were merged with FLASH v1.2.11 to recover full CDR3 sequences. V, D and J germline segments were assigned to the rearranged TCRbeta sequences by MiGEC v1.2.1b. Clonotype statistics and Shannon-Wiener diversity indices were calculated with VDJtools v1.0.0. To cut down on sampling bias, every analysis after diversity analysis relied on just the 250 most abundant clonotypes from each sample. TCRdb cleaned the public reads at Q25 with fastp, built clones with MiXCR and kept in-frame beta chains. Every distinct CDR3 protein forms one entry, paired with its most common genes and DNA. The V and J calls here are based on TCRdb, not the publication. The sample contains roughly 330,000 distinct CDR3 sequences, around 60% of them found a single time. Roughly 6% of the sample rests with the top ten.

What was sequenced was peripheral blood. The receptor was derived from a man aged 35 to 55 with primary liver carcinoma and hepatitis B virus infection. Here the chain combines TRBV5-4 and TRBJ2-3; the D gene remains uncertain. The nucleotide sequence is TGTGCCAGCAGCTCGCGGTCCCACCCCTACACAGATACGCAGTATTTT. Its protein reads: CASSSRSHPYTDTQYF.